One sample yielded the 19 T cell receptor beta chains listed below, sequenced in a study of response to subunit inactivated influenza vaccine. TCRdb ran MiXCR on the RT-PCR reads and lists one entry per CDR3 protein. The repertoire has 200,000 to 300,000 distinct CDR3 sequences, 12% of them found once; the top ten carry less than 8.5%. Sequences were derived from non-naive T cells sorted from PBMCs, sampled around two weeks before vaccination. All receptors derive from a man aged 50 to 60 who received an inactivated influenza vaccine.

In this sample, this clonotype turned up a few times. The J gene is TRBJ2-3, the V gene TRBV20-1; 7 positions match TRBD2. The CDR3 runs to 14 residues. Germline-derived CDR1 and CDR2 are DFQATT and SNEGSKA (reference sequence). Unmatched junction bases numbered 10, after V lost 6 bases and J lost 4 bases. The CDR3 here is CSAAGERFADTQYF. DNA of the CDR3: TGCAGTGCGGCGGGGGAACGGTTCGCAGATACGCAGTATTTT.

This clonotype was seen a few times. V and J are TRBV19 and TRBJ2-2; D not certain. V was shortened by 8 bases and J by 3 bases, with 7 bases between the two germline ends. This CDR3 region has 12 residues. From germline, CDR1 is LNHDA and CDR2 SQIVND (reference sequence). The CDR3 DNA follows: TGTGCCAGTGTCGAGTACACCGGGGAGCTGTTTTTT. Encoded protein: CASVEYTGELFF.

This clonotype was observed at least ten times. V and J are TRBV15 and TRBJ1-1; D may be TRBD1 (6 bases). Between the trimmed V and J ends, which lost 0 bases and 7 bases, there was a span of 6 bases. Germline V CDR1 and CDR2: LNHNV, YYDKDF (reference sequence). This CDR3 comprises 12 residues. CDR3 sequence (DNA): TGTGCCACCAGCAGAGAGACAGGTGAAGCTTTCTTT. Protein: CATSRETGEAFF.

This clonotype has just a few counts. The chain is built from TRBV4-3 and TRBJ2-4; no reliable D call. The CDR3 length is 12 residues. The V gene's germline CDR1 is LGHNA and CDR2 YSLEER. The V gene lost 1 base and the J gene lost 9 bases, with 7 bases spanning the gap. The CDR3 DNA reads as TGCGCCAGCAGCCAAGTAGGCGGCATTCAGTACTTC. Encoded protein: CASSQVGGIQYF.

This clonotype occurred many times. J is TRBJ2-1 and V is TRBV2; 11 nucleotides agree with TRBD2. Losses at the gene ends were 5 bases for V and 5 bases for J; bases not matched to a gene: 8. Germline values: CDR1 SNHLY, CDR2 FYNNEI. This CDR3 is 16 amino acids long. Written as DNA, the CDR3 is TGTGCCAGCAGTACCCAGACTAGCGGGATCAACAATGAGCAGTTCTTC. This gives the protein CASSTQTSGINNEQFF.

This clonotype was seen at least ten times. The rearrangement joins TRBV11-2 to TRBJ2-5; D gene ambiguous. The germline V gene has CDR1 SGHAT and CDR2 FQNNGV. The V gene lost 0 bases and the J gene lost 2 bases, with 7 bases spanning the gap. The CDR3 totals 14 residues. Here the CDR3 reads CASSLEAVQETQYF. Here the CDR3 DNA reads TGTGCCAGCAGCTTAGAGGCGGTACAAGAGACCCAGTACTTC.

This clonotype was recorded a few times. The chain recombines TRBV29-1 with TRBJ2-5; D gene unclear. Germline values: CDR1 SQVTM, CDR2 ANQGSEA. Trimming removed 5 bases from V and 1 base from J, with 5 bases in between. The CDR3 is 11 amino acids. The CDR3: CSVLVQETQYF. CDR3 in DNA: TGCAGCGTTCTGGTCCAAGAGACCCAGTACTTC. The full variable domain, its missing parts supplied by reference TRBV29-1 and TRBJ2-5, is SAVISQKPSRDICQRGTSLTIQCQVDSQVTMMFWYRQQPGQSLTLIATANQGSEATYESGFVIDKFPISRPNLTFSTLTVSNMSPEDSSIYLCSVLVQETQYFGPGTRLLVL.

In its sample, this clonotype was seen many times. The chain employs TRBV11-2 and TRBJ1-1; maybe TRBD1 (6 bases). CDR1 is SGHAT and CDR2 is FQNNGV in the germline V gene. This CDR3 spans 21 amino acids. Between the trimmed V and J ends, which lost 1 base and 3 bases, there was a span of 30 bases. The CDR3 loop is CASSLVLSLKPDRPPDTEAFF. Here the CDR3 DNA reads TGTGCCAGCAGCTTAGTCCTCTCCCTTAAACCTGACAGGCCGCCTGACACTGAAGCTTTCTTT.

The chain links TRBV5-1 to TRBJ1-2; TRBD1 matches 8 bases. CDR1 and CDR2 (germline): SGHRS, YFSETQ. After removal of 0 bases from V and 7 bases from J, the junction contained 2 bases not matched to a gene. This CDR3 comprises 13 residues. DNA for the CDR3: TGCGCCAGCAGCTTGGAGACAGGGGTTGGCTACACCTTC. Translating gives CASSLETGVGYTF.

The CDR3 loop reads CASSRPGADTQYF. As DNA, the CDR3 is TGTGCCAGCAGTCGCCCGGGGGCAGATACGCAGTATTTT. This chain joins TRBV28 and TRBJ2-3; possibly TRBD2 for D (6 bases). The germline V gene has CDR1 MDHEN and CDR2 SYDVKM. This CDR3 contains 13 residues. Trimming stripped 5 bases from V and 4 bases from J, with 10 bases between.

This clonotype appeared many times. The genes are TRBV27 and TRBJ2-7, with D possibly matching TRBD1 (6 bases). Germline assignment: CDR1 MNHEY and CDR2 SMNVEV (reference sequence). V was cut by 8 bases and J by 2 bases, with 13 bases left in between. The CDR3 spans 13 residues. CDR3: CASAGTPAYEQYF. CDR3 bases: TGTGCCAGCGCAGGGACACCAGCCTACGAGCAGTACTTC.

This clonotype was seen more than once but under ten times. CDR3 region: CASSLPHGLNEQFF. CDR3 sequence (DNA): TGTGCCAGCAGTTTACCACATGGTCTCAATGAGCAGTTCTTC. The chain recombines TRBV28 with TRBJ2-1, with no clear D. The germline gives CDR1 MDHEN, CDR2 SYDVKM. The CDR3 spans 14 residues. V shed 2 bases and J shed 6 bases, with 11 bases lying between them.

The V and J genes are TRBV6-1 and TRBJ2-3; perhaps TRBD2 as D (7 bases). Germline lookup yields CDR1 MNHNS and CDR2 SASEGT. The V end was cut by 2 bases, the J end by 4 bases, with 16 bases between. The CDR3 has 16 amino acids. DNA for the CDR3: TGTGCCAGCAGTGAACGCGGGGGCGCGGGGCCAGATACGCAGTATTTT. This sequence encodes CASSERGGAGPDTQYF.

V is TRBV7-9 and J is TRBJ2-1; D perhaps matches TRBD2 (5 bases). Germline loops: CDR1 SEHNR, CDR2 FQNEAQ (reference sequence). This CDR3 has 14 amino acids. Trimming stripped 0 bases from V and 2 bases from J, with 5 bases between. CDR3 DNA: TGTGCCAGCAGCTTAGCGAGGGCCTACAATGAGCAGTTCTTC. It specifies CASSLARAYNEQFF.

The gene calls are TRBV20-1 and TRBJ2-3; 7 bases are shared with TRBD2. V lost 6 bases and J lost 2; bases outside the gene matches: 5. This CDR3 spans 13 amino acids. From germline, CDR1 is DFQATT and CDR2 SNEGSKA (reference sequence). CDR3 in DNA: TGCAGTGCAATACTAGCGCCCACAGATACGCAGTATTTT. Amino acid sequence: CSAILAPTDTQYF.

This chain links TRBV10-3 with TRBJ1-1, with D unresolved. Germline V lookup: CDR1 ENHRY, CDR2 SYGVKD. V was shortened by 10 bases and J by 3 bases, with 15 bases between the two germline ends. The CDR3 is 13 amino acids. In nucleotides, the CDR3 is TGTGCCACCCGGACGGCAAAGGACACTGAAGCTTTCTTT. It translates to CATRTAKDTEAFF.

The chain employs TRBV29-1 and TRBJ2-1; D might be TRBD1 or TRBD2, each matching 6 bases. Trimming shortened V by 6 bases and J by 12 bases, and 24 bases separated the two germline ends. Germline V lookup: CDR1 SQVTM, CDR2 ANQGSEA. The CDR3 totals 14 residues. CDR3 sequence reads: CSVGGTRVKGGQFF. The CDR3 DNA reads TGCAGCGTCGGAGGGACAAGGGTAAAAGGGGGGCAGTTCTTC.

This clonotype was seen ten or more times. The CDR3 here is CASSAYLGQGAYSNQPQHF. Written as DNA, the CDR3 is TGTGCCAGCAGTGCCTACCTGGGACAGGGCGCATATAGCAATCAGCCCCAGCATTTT. This chain links TRBV28 with TRBJ1-5, with 9 bases lining up with TRBD1. Germline values: CDR1 MDHEN, CDR2 SYDVKM. This CDR3 comprises 19 residues. The trim removed 5 bases at V and 0 bases at J, leaving 14 bases unmatched.

J is TRBJ2-3 and V is TRBV12-3 or TRBV12-4; unclear D gene. The CDR3 is 13 residues long. Trimming removed 3 bases at V and 6 bases at J, with 10 bases between. In nucleotides, the CDR3 is TGTGCCAGCAGTTTTACGGCTTCCGATACGCAGTATTTT. Residues: CASSFTASDTQYF.